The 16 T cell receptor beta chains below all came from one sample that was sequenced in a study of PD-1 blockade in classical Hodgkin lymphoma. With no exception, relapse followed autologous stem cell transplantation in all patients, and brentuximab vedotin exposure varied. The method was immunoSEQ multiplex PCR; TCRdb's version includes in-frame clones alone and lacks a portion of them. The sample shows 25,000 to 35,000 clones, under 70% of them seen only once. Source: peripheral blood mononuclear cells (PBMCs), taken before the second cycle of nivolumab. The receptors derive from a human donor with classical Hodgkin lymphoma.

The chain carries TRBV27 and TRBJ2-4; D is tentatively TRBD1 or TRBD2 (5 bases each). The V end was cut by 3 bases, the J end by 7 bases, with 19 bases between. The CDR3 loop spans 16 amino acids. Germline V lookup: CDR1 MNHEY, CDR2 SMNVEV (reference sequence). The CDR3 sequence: CASSFSSGRKHNIQYF. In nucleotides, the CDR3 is TGTGCCAGCAGTTTCTCCTCGGGACGCAAACATAACATTCAGTACTTC.

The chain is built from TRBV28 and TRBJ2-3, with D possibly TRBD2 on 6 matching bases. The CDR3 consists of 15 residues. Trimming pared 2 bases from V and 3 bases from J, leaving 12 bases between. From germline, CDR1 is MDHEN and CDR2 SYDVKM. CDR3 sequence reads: CASSLTAGRTDTQYF. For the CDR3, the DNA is TGTGCCAGCAGTTTAACGGCGGGGCGTACAGATACGCAGTATTTT.

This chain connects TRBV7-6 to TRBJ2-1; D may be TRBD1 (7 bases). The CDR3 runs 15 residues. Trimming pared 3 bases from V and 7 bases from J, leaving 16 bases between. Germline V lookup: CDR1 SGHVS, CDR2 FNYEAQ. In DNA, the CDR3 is TGTGCCAGCAGCTTGGGCGGGACAGTTGGTAATGAGCAGTTCTTC. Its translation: CASSLGGTVGNEQFF. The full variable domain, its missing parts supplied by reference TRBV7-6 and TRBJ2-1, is GAGVSQSPRYKVTKRGQDVALRCDPISGHVSLYWYRQALGQGPEFLTYFNYEAQQDKSGLPNDRFSAERPEGSISTLTIQRTEQRDSAMYRCASSLGGTVGNEQFFGPGTRLTVL.

CDR3 sequence: CASTTGLLTASQETQYF. The CDR3 DNA is TGCGCCAGCACCACGGGTCTGTTGACAGCGAGCCAAGAGACCCAGTACTTC. The V gene is TRBV5-1, the J gene TRBJ2-5, with TRBD1 as a possible D gene (5 bases). V gave up 6 bases and J gave up 1 base, with 22 bases separating them. Germline V gene lookup returns CDR1 SGHRS and CDR2 YFSETQ. This CDR3 is built from 17 residues.

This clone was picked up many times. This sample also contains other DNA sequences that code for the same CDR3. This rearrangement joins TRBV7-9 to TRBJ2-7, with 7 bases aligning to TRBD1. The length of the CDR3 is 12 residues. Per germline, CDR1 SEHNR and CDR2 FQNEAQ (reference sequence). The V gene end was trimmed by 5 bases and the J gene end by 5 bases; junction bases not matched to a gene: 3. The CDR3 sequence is CASSLTGDEQYF. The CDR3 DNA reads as TGTGCCAGCAGCCTAACAGGGGACGAGCAGTACTTC.

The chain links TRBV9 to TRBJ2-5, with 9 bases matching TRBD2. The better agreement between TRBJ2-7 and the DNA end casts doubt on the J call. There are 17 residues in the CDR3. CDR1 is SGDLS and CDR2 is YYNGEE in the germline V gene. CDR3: CASSGLIGSGGSYEQYF. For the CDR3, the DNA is TGTGCCAGCAGCGGACTGATCGGTAGCGGGGGCTCCTACGAGCAGTACTTC.

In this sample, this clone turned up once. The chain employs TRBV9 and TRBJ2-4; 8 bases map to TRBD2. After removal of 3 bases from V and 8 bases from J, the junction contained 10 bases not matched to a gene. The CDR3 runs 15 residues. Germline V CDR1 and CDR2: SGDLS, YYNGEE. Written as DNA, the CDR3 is TGTGCCAGCAGCGAGCGGGGGCCGGGGTCGGACATTCAGTACTTC. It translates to CASSERGPGSDIQYF. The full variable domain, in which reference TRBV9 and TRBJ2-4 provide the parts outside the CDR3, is DSGVTQTPKHLITATGQRVTLRCSPRSGDLSVYWYQQSLDQGLQFLIQYYNGEERAKGNILERFSAQQFPDLHSELNLSSLELGDSALYFCASSERGPGSDIQYFGAGTRLSVL.

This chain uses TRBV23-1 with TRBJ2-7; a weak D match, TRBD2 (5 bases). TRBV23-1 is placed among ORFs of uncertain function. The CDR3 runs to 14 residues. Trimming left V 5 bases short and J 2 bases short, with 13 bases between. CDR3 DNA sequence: TGCGCCAGCAGTTCGGGAAGTTGGCCCTACGAGCAGTACTTC. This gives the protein CASSSGSWPYEQYF.

The CDR3 protein is CAWSFGVGNTEAFF. The DNA of the CDR3 is TGTGCCTGGAGTTTCGGTGTAGGGAACACTGAAGCTTTCTTT. The chain uses TRBV30 and TRBJ1-1; unclear D gene. V lost 2 bases, J lost 1 base, and 11 bases lay in between. The CDR3 covers 14 residues. In germline, CDR1 is GTSNPN, CDR2 SVGIG (reference sequence). Combining the CDR3 with reference TRBV30 and TRBJ1-1 gives the whole variable domain SQTIHQWPATLVQPVGSPLSLECTVEGTSNPNLYWYRQAAGRGLQLLFYSVGIGQISSEVPQNLSASRPQDRQFILSSKKLLLSDSGFYLCAWSFGVGNTEAFFGQGTRLTVV.

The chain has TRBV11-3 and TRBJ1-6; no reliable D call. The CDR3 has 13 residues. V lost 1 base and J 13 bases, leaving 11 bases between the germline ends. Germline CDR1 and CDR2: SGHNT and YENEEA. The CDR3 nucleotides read TGTGCCAGCAGCTTAGCACCCCAGAGGCCCCTCCACTTT. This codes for CASSLAPQRPLHF.

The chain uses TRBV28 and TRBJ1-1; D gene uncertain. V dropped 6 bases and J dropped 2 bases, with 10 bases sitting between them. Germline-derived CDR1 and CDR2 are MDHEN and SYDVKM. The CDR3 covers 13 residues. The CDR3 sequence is CASSGRYNTEAFF. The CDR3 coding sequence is TGTGCCAGCAGCGGCAGGTACAACACTGAAGCTTTCTTT.

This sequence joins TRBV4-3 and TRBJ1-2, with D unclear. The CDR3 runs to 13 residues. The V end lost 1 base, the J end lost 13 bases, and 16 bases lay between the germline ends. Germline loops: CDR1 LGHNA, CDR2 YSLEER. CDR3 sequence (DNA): TGCGCCAGCAGCCAAGGATTACTGAGACGACGCACCTTC. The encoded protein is CASSQGLLRRRTF.

The CDR3 DNA follows: TGTGCCAGCAGTGAAATTCAGGGTTTCCAGCCCCAGCATTTT. This sequence encodes CASSEIQGFQPQHF. The genes are TRBV6-1 and TRBJ1-5; a possible D gene is TRBD1 (5 bases). The V gene lost 2 bases and the J gene lost 7 bases, with 12 bases spanning the gap. The CDR3 loop spans 14 amino acids. The germline CDR1 and CDR2 sequences are MNHNS and SASEGT.

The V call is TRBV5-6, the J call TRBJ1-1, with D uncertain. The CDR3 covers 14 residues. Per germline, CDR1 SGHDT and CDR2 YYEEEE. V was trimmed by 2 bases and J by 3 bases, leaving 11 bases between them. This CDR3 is CASSLMQVDTEAFF. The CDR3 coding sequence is TGTGCCAGCAGCTTAATGCAGGTAGACACTGAAGCTTTCTTT.

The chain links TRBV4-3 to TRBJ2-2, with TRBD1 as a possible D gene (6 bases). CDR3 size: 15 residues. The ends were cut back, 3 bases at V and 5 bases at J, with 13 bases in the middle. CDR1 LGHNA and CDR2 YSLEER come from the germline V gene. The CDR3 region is CASSHTTGSTGELFF. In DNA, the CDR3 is TGCGCCAGCAGCCACACGACAGGATCAACCGGGGAGCTGTTTTTT.

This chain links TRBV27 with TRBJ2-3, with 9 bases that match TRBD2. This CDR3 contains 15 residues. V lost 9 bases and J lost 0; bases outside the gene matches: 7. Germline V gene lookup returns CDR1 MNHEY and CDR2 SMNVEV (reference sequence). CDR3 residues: CASQRGAYSTDTQYF. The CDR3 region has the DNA TGTGCCAGTCAGCGGGGGGCCTACAGCACAGATACGCAGTATTTT.